The 31 T cell receptor beta chains reported below all come from one sample, sequenced in a study of cytomegalovirus exposure and HLA in healthy donors (dated by TCRdb to about 2017). Receptor amplification or capture employed the immunoSEQ multiplex PCR assay. For the multiplex PCR, a mixture combining 60 forward primers for TCR Vbeta segments and 13 reverse primers for TCR Jbeta segments was used. The source is immuneACCESS, and TCRdb retained only in-frame sequences with V and J called. Part of the clones is not carried over; for the studies checked, unresolved V genes explain less than half of this, and the remainder is unexplained. This sample's clone table shows tens of thousands of clones. In total, the top ten clones hold approximately 15% of the sample. The sample was PBMCs. The origin of the receptors is a man over 45 in good health and CMV-seropositive.

The rearrangement links TRBV7-9 to TRBJ2-2, with D possibly matching TRBD1 (5 bases). Trimming took off 5 bases at V and 1 base at J, with 8 bases between the two ends. The CDR3 has 14 residues. Germline lookup yields CDR1 SEHNR and CDR2 FQNEAQ (reference sequence). The CDR3 nucleotides read TGTGCCAGCAGCCCCCAGGGGAACACCGGGGAGCTGTTTTTT. Its protein is CASSPQGNTGELFF.

The chain links TRBV11-3 to TRBJ2-6, with 8 bases that match TRBD2. The CDR3 has 18 amino acids. Germline loops: CDR1 SGHNT, CDR2 YENEEA. The J segment lost 2 bases and the V segment lost 4 bases, leaving 10 bases of the junction unmatched. CDR3 bases: TGTGCCAGCAGCTCCGGCCCGGGAGGGTTGGCTGGGGCCAACGTCCTGACTTTC. Encoded protein: CASSSGPGGLAGANVLTF.

Regarding this clone: Likely a read error: the CDR3 ends without its conserved phenylalanine or tryptophan. The chain joins TRBV4-3 to TRBJ1-5; D is possibly TRBD1 (5 bases). Germline CDR1 reads LGHNA; CDR2 reads YSLEER. The CDR3 length is 15 residues. DNA of the CDR3: TGCGCCAGCAGCCAAGAGGCAGGGAACAATCAGGCCCAGCATGTT. This gives the protein CASSQEAGNNQAQHV.

The chain uses TRBV6-5 and TRBJ2-1; TRBD2 might be the D (6 bases). V was trimmed by 2 bases and J by 1 base, leaving 12 bases between them. Germline lookup yields CDR1 MNHEY and CDR2 SVGAGI. The CDR3 has 16 amino acids. The CDR3 DNA reads TGTGCCAGCAGTTACCGTCGGGGGAAGTCCTACAATGAGCAGTTCTTC. It codes for CASSYRRGKSYNEQFF.

In DNA form, the CDR3 reads TGTGCCTGGAGTGTACGGGGGACAGGTAATAGCAATCAGCCCCAGCATTTT. Its translation is CAWSVRGTGNSNQPQHF. This chain connects TRBV30 to TRBJ1-5; 8 bases map to TRBD1. The V gene's germline CDR1 is GTSNPN and CDR2 SVGIG (reference sequence). The junction had 7 bases not matched to a gene; V was cut back by 0 bases and J by 0 bases. The CDR3 contains 17 residues.

This chain links TRBV30 with TRBJ2-3; 9 nucleotides agree with TRBD2. V shed 4 bases, J shed 1 base, and the junction held 9 bases outside the gene matches. The length of the CDR3 is 16 residues. Per the germline V gene, CDR1 is GTSNPN and CDR2 is SVGIG (reference sequence). CDR3 nucleotide sequence: TGTGCCTGGAAAGGCGGGAGGGTGTCCGGCACAGATACGCAGTATTTT. This sequence encodes CAWKGGRVSGTDTQYF.

This chain joins TRBV6-1 and TRBJ2-2; D call uncertain. Trimming pared 6 bases from V and 6 bases from J, leaving 11 bases between. The CDR3 loop spans 13 amino acids. Per germline, CDR1 MNHNS and CDR2 SASEGT. The CDR3 sequence is CASSVSIAGELFF. The CDR3 DNA follows: TGTGCCAGCAGCGTTAGTATCGCCGGGGAGCTGTTTTTT.

The gene calls are TRBV9 and TRBJ1-2, with D perhaps TRBD1 (6 bases). This CDR3 is 18 amino acids long. Germline V CDR1 and CDR2: SGDLS, YYNGEE. Trimming left V 3 bases short and J 3 bases short, with 24 bases between. Written as DNA, the CDR3 is TGTGCCAGCAGCGCGACCCATACGCCGGGAGGGGGGGACTATGGCTACACCTTC. Its protein is CASSATHTPGGGDYGYTF.

J is TRBJ2-2 and V is TRBV21-1; the table's TRBD1 call for D was not verified on the DNA. TRBV21-1 is described as a pseudogene. The CDR3 is 14 residues long. DNA for the CDR3: TGTGCCAGCAGCAAAAAACAGGGCACCGGGGAGCTGTTTTTT. Translated, it gives CASSKKQGTGELFF.

This chain joins TRBV7-2 and TRBJ1-1; 7 bases align to TRBD1. The CDR3 has 15 amino acids. Losses at the gene ends were 5 bases for V and 2 bases for J; bases not matched to a gene: 8. Looked up from germline, CDR1 is SGHTA and CDR2 is FQGNSA. CDR3 DNA sequence: TGTGCCAGCAGCCTCGCTGGACAGGCTAACACTGAAGCTTTCTTT. It specifies CASSLAGQANTEAFF. The full variable domain, with the rest looked up from reference TRBV7-2 and TRBJ1-1, is GAGVSQSPSNKVTEKGKDVELRCDPISGHTALYWYRQSLGQGLEFLIYFQGNSAPDKSGLPSDRFSAERTGGSVSTLTIQRTQQEDSAVYLCASSLAGQANTEAFFGQGTRLTVV.

The chain's CDR3 is CASSAVAGAGYTF. The CDR3 coding sequence is TGTGCCAGCAGTGCGGTCGCAGGGGCTGGCTACACCTTC. The chain joins TRBV6-4 to TRBJ1-2; TRBD1 is a possible D gene (6 bases). Germline CDR1 and CDR2: MRHNA and SNTAGT. The CDR3 is 13 amino acids. V was shortened by 4 bases and J by 7 bases, with 13 bases between the two germline ends.

The chain carries TRBV10-2 and TRBJ1-1; 7 bases agree with TRBD1. V was clipped by 7 bases and J by 1 base; unmatched bases: 3. Germline lookup yields CDR1 WSHSY and CDR2 SAAADI. The CDR3 runs 13 residues. The CDR3 is CASTGQRNTEAFF. CDR3 DNA: TGCGCCAGCACGGGACAGAGGAACACTGAAGCTTTCTTT.

The chain is built from TRBV15 and TRBJ2-3, with 7 bases fitting TRBD2. V gave up 5 bases and J gave up 2 bases; unmatched junction bases: 4. The CDR3 extends over 14 amino acids. The germline V gene encodes CDR1 LNHNV and CDR2 YYDKDF (reference sequence). The CDR3: CATSQAGNTDTQYF. The CDR3 DNA follows: TGTGCCACCAGCCAAGCGGGGAACACAGATACGCAGTATTTT.

The CDR3 spells CAWSQGVWDTQYF. CDR3 coding DNA: TGTGCCTGGTCACAGGGTGTATGGGATACGCAGTATTTT. The J gene is TRBJ2-3, the V gene TRBV30; tentative D call: TRBD1 (6 bases). From germline, CDR1 is GTSNPN and CDR2 SVGIG (reference sequence). The CDR3 has 13 residues. Trimming removed 5 bases from V and 6 bases from J, with 15 bases in between. Drawing the rest from reference TRBV30 and TRBJ2-3, the complete variable domain is SQTIHQWPATLVQPVGSPLSLECTVEGTSNPNLYWYRQAAGRGLQLLFYSVGIGQISSEVPQNLSASRPQDRQFILSSKKLLLSDSGFYLCAWSQGVWDTQYFGPGTRLTVL.

The chain links TRBV6-1 to TRBJ1-2, with a weak D call TRBD1 (6 bases). Trimming took off 7 bases at V and 2 bases at J, with 11 bases between the two ends. The CDR3 is made up of 13 amino acids. CDR1 MNHNS and CDR2 SASEGT come from the germline V gene. The chain's CDR3 is CASTMDRNYGYTF. Here the CDR3 DNA reads TGTGCCAGCACCATGGACAGAAACTATGGCTACACCTTC.

V is TRBV5-6 and J is TRBJ2-3, with a weak D call TRBD2 (7 bases). Germline V lookup: CDR1 SGHDT, CDR2 YYEEEE. Trimming cost V 3 bases and J 5 bases, with 16 bases left between them. This CDR3 is built from 15 residues. The CDR3 sequence: CASSSGAGALDTQYF. DNA for the CDR3: TGTGCCAGCAGCTCGGGGGCGGGAGCATTAGATACGCAGTATTTT.

The gene calls are TRBV28 and TRBJ1-5; D is uncertain. CDR1 is MDHEN and CDR2 is SYDVKM in the germline V gene. The CDR3 consists of 16 residues. Trimming left V 5 bases short and J 2 bases short, with 16 bases between. As DNA, the CDR3 is TGTGCCAGCAGTCCCGCCGGGGATTTCCGCAATCAGCCCCAGCATTTT. Translated, it gives CASSPAGDFRNQPQHF. Looking up the rest from reference TRBV28 and TRBJ1-5 gives the full variable domain: DVKVTQSSRYLVKRTGEKVFLECVQDMDHENMFWYRQDPGLGLRLIYFSYDVKMKEKGDIPEGYSVSREKKERFSLILESASTNQTSMYLCASSPAGDFRNQPQHFGDGTRLSIL.

The rearrangement uses TRBV18 and TRBJ1-1; D unclear. The V gene's germline CDR1 is KGHSH and CDR2 LQKENI. The germline V and J ends were trimmed by 4 bases and 1 base, with 16 bases remaining between them. The CDR3 runs 16 residues. CDR3 loop: CASSLSPRGTNTEAFF. The CDR3 nucleotides are TGTGCCAGCTCACTCTCCCCCCGAGGAACGAACACTGAAGCTTTCTTT.

CDR3 protein: CASSQDREGLYNEQFF. As DNA, the CDR3 is TGCGCCAGCAGCCAAGATCGGGAGGGCCTCTACAATGAGCAGTTCTTC. This chain connects TRBV4-3 to TRBJ2-1, with 8 positions matching TRBD2. The CDR3 is 16 residues long. V gave up 0 bases and J gave up 3 bases; unmatched junction bases: 4. Germline CDR1 is LGHNA and CDR2 is YSLEER.

The chain combines TRBV2 with TRBJ1-2; D might be TRBD1 (6 bases). This CDR3 spans 14 amino acids. The V end was cut by 4 bases, the J end by 6 bases, with 15 bases between. Germline CDR1 reads SNHLY; CDR2 reads FYNNEI. CDR3 coding DNA: TGTGCCAGCAGTGGAGGGGGGGGCATGGATGGCTACACCTTC. Amino acids: CASSGGGGMDGYTF.

The chain combines TRBV30 with TRBJ1-2; 11 nucleotides match TRBD1. Unmatched junction bases numbered 4, after V lost 4 bases and J lost 3 bases. Germline CDR1 reads GTSNPN; CDR2 reads SVGIG (reference sequence). The CDR3 sequence is 14 residues long. In nucleotides, the CDR3 is TGTGCCTGGACCGGACAGGGGGCTTACTATGGCTACACCTTC. Translated, it gives CAWTGQGAYYGYTF.

The J gene is TRBJ1-3, the V gene TRBV5-4; D might be TRBD1 (6 bases). The germline V gene has CDR1 SGHNT and CDR2 YYREEE (reference sequence). The CDR3 extends over 15 amino acids. Trimming removed 3 bases from V and 1 base from J, with 11 bases in between. CDR3 sequence: CASSSLQGSGNTIYF. DNA for the CDR3: TGTGCCAGCAGCTCTCTACAGGGTTCTGGAAACACCATATATTTT.

The chain recombines TRBV30 with TRBJ1-2; the D gene is possibly TRBD1 (5 bases). V was shortened by 2 bases and J by 3 bases, with 13 bases between the two germline ends. The germline V gene encodes CDR1 GTSNPN and CDR2 SVGIG (reference sequence). The CDR3 is made up of 14 amino acids. The CDR3 reads CAWSYGGGHYGYTF. The CDR3, as DNA: TGTGCCTGGAGTTACGGGGGGGGACACTATGGCTACACCTTC.

The V and J genes are TRBV11-2 and TRBJ2-2; no clear D gene. Germline assignment: CDR1 SGHAT and CDR2 FQNNGV. Deletions cut 4 bases from V and 4 bases from J, with 7 bases between. The length of the CDR3 is 13 residues. The CDR3 DNA reads as TGTGCCAGCAGCTCCCAGTTCACCGGGGAGCTGTTTTTT. It is translated as CASSSQFTGELFF. The complete variable domain, with remaining parts taken from reference TRBV11-2 and TRBJ2-2, reads EAGVAQSPRYKIIEKRQSVAFWCNPISGHATLYWYQQILGQGPKLLIQFQNNGVVDDSQLPKDRFSAERLKGVDSTLKIQPAKLEDSAVYLCASSSQFTGELFFGEGSRLTVL.

The chain has TRBV4-3 and TRBJ1-2; D is unclear. The V end lost 0 bases, the J end lost 0 bases, and 5 bases lay between the germline ends. The length of the CDR3 is 14 residues. CDR1 is LGHNA, CDR2 YSLEER, per germline. The CDR3 region has the DNA TGCGCCAGCAGCCAAGATCGAGCTAACTATGGCTACACCTTC. It yields the protein CASSQDRANYGYTF.

V usage is TRBV5-4 and J usage is TRBJ1-2; 7 bases align to TRBD1. Germline V lookup: CDR1 SGHNT, CDR2 YYREEE (reference sequence). With 4 bases clipped from V and 8 bases from J, the junction kept 11 bases outside the gene matches. The CDR3 extends over 14 amino acids. The CDR3 here is CASSADWQGVGYTF. CDR3 DNA sequence: TGTGCCAGCAGCGCCGATTGGCAGGGGGTCGGCTACACCTTC.

The chain links TRBV6-5 to TRBJ1-2; D unclear. CDR3 length: 13 amino acids. V was trimmed by 4 bases and J by 8 bases, leaving 14 bases between them. Germline CDR1 reads MNHEY; CDR2 reads SVGAGI. CDR3 amino acids: CASSLGRVEGYTF. In DNA form, the CDR3 reads TGTGCCAGCAGTTTGGGGAGGGTGGAAGGCTACACCTTC.

The chain carries TRBV4-2 and TRBJ2-7; the match to TRBD2 covers 8 bases. Germline-derived CDR1 and CDR2 are LGHNA and YNFKEQ. There are 15 residues in the CDR3. The trim removed 8 bases at V and 0 bases at J, leaving 9 bases unmatched. CDR3 sequence: CASGTLAGYSYEQYF. The DNA for the CDR3 is TGTGCCAGCGGGACTCTAGCGGGCTACTCCTACGAGCAGTACTTC.

J is TRBJ1-2 and V is TRBV30; D may be TRBD1 (5 bases). Germline V gives CDR1 GTSNPN, CDR2 SVGIG (reference sequence). The ends were cut back, 3 bases at V and 8 bases at J, with 10 bases in the middle. The CDR3 consists of 11 residues. In DNA, the CDR3 is TGTGCCTGGAGATCTGACAGCGGCTACACCTTC. Translation: CAWRSDSGYTF.

The V call is TRBV20-1, the J call TRBJ1-1; D possibly corresponds to TRBD1 (5 bases). The CDR3 consists of 11 residues. V lost 7 bases and J 1 base, leaving 7 bases between the germline ends. CDR1 is DFQATT, CDR2 SNEGSKA, per germline (reference sequence). The CDR3 DNA is TGCAGTGGACAGACGAACACTGAAGCTTTCTTT. As protein: CSGQTNTEAFF.

The chain couples TRBV18 to TRBJ2-1; TRBD2 agrees at 9 bases. Germline CDR1 is KGHSH and CDR2 is LQKENI. This CDR3 is 15 amino acids long. J was trimmed by 8 bases and V by 4 bases; bases with no gene match: 9. CDR3 protein: CASSRQREEGHEQFF. The CDR3 nucleotides are TGTGCCAGCTCACGACAGCGGGAGGAGGGTCATGAGCAGTTCTTC. The full variable domain, in which reference TRBV18 and TRBJ2-1 provide the parts outside the CDR3, is NAGVMQNPRHLVRRRGQEARLRCSPMKGHSHVYWYRQLPEEGLKFMVYLQKENIIDESGMPKERFSAEFPKEGPSILRIQQVVRGDSAAYFCASSRQREEGHEQFFGPGTRLTVL.